These 4 T cell receptor beta chains originate from one sample sequenced in a study of OX40 agonist ivuxolimab in advanced cancers. Only in-frame clones appear in the TCRdb table, and some are missing; sequencing was by immunoSEQ multiplex PCR. The sample includes tens of thousands of clones, 84% of them seen just once. The material was CD4+ or CD8+ T cells sorted from blood, obtained in a trial of the OX40 agonist ivuxolimab. Receptors were obtained from an adult with an advanced solid tumor such as melanoma, head and neck, liver or kidney cancer.

This clone came up a few times. V is TRBV6-5 and J is TRBJ1-2; D is uncertain. The CDR3 has 13 amino acids. Per the germline V gene, CDR1 is MNHEY and CDR2 is SVGAGI. Trimming took 6 bases from V and 6 from J, leaving 14 bases between them. In DNA, the CDR3 is TGTGCCAGCAGACCCGACACCTACGATGGCTACACCTTC. It is translated as CASRPDTYDGYTF.

The J gene is TRBJ1-1, the V gene TRBV10-3; 10 bases align to TRBD1. The CDR3 is 14 residues long. Germline loops: CDR1 ENHRY, CDR2 SYGVKD. Trimming took 0 bases from V and 5 from J; bases not matched to a gene: 0. The CDR3 nucleotides read TGTGCCATCAGTGAGTCGGACAGGGGGACTGAAGCTTTCTTT. Its translation is CAISESDRGTEAFF.

This clone was seen a few times. The CDR3 region has the DNA TGCGCCAGCAGCTTGGGGGACAGCCTTTCGTTTAGCTACACCTTC. This codes for CASSLGDSLSFSYTF. The chain has TRBV5-1 and TRBJ1-2; 7 bases align to TRBD1. Germline V gene sequence: CDR1 SGHRS, CDR2 YFSETQ. The V segment lost 0 bases and the J segment 9 bases; nucleotides outside the gene matches: 11. This CDR3 contains 15 residues. Filled out from reference TRBV5-1 and TRBJ1-2, the complete variable domain reads KAGVTQTPRYLIKTRGQQVTLSCSPISGHRSVSWYQQTPGQGLQFLFEYFSETQRNKGNFPGRFSGRQFSNSRSEMNVSTLELGDSALYLCASSLGDSLSFSYTFGSGTRLTVV.

The genes are TRBV11-2 and TRBJ2-2; possibly TRBD2 for D (7 bases). This CDR3 has 15 amino acids. V gave up 5 bases and J gave up 5 bases, with 15 bases separating them. CDR1 is SGHAT and CDR2 is FQNNGV in the germline V gene. CDR3 bases: TGTGCCAGCAGCCCAGGCGGGGGCGGGACCGGGGAGCTGTTTTTT. This gives the protein CASSPGGGGTGELFF. Based on the CDR3 plus reference TRBV11-2 and TRBJ2-2, the full variable domain is EAGVAQSPRYKIIEKRQSVAFWCNPISGHATLYWYQQILGQGPKLLIQFQNNGVVDDSQLPKDRFSAERLKGVDSTLKIQPAKLEDSAVYLCASSPGGGGTGELFFGEGSRLTVL.